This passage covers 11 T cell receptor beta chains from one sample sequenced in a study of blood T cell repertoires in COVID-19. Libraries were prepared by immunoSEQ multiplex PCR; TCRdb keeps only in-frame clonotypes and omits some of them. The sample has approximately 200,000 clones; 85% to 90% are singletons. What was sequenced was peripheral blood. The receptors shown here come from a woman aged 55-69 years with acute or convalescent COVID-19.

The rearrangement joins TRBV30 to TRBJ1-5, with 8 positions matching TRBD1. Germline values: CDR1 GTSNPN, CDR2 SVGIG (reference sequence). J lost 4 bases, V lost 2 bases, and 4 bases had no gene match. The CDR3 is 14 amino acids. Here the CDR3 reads CAWSRTGINQPQHF. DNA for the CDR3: TGTGCCTGGAGTCGGACAGGGATTAATCAGCCCCAGCATTTT.

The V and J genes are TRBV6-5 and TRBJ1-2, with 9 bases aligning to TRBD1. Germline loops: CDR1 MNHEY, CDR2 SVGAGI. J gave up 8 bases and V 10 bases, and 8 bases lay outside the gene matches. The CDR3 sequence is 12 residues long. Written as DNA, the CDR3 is TGTGCCATCCAGGACAGGGGTCGGGGCTACACCTTC. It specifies CAIQDRGRGYTF.

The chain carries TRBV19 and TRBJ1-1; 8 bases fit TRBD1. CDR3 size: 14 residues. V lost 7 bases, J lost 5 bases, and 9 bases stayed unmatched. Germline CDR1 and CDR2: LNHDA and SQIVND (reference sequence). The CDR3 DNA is TGTGCCAGTAAAGATGACAGGGGAAGAACTGAAGCTTTCTTT. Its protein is CASKDDRGRTEAFF.

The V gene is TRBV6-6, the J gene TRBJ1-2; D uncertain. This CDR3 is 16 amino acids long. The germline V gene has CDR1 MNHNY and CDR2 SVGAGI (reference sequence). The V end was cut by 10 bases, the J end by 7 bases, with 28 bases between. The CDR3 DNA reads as TGTGCCACCGCTCGGGATCGCCAGTTCCTACCGAGTGGCTACACCTTC. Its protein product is CATARDRQFLPSGYTF.

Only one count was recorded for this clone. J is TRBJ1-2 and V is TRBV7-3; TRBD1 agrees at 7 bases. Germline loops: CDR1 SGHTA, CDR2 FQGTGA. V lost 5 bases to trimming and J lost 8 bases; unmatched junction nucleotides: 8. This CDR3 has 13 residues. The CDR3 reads CASSTRQGGGYTF. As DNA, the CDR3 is TGTGCCAGCAGCACCAGACAGGGAGGCGGCTACACCTTC. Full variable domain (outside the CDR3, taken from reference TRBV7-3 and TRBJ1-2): GAGVSQTPSNKVTEKGKYVELRCDPISGHTALYWYRQSLGQGPEFLIYFQGTGAADDSGLPNDRFFAVRPEGSVSTLKIQRTERGDSAVYLCASSTRQGGGYTFGSGTRLTVV.

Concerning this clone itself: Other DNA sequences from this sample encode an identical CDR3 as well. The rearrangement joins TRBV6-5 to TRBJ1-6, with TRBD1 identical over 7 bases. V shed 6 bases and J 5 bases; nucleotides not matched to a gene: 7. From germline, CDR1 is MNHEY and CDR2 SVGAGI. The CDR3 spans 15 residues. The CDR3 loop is CASRPGQGDNSPLHF. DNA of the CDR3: TGTGCCAGCAGACCAGGTCAGGGGGATAATTCACCCCTCCACTTT.

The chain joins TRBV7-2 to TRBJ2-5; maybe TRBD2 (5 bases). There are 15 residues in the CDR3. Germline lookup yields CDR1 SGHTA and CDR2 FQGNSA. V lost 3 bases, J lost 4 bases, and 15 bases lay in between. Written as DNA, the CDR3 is TGTGCCAGCAGCTTTTCCAACGGGAAAGGAGAGACCCAGTACTTC. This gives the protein CASSFSNGKGETQYF.

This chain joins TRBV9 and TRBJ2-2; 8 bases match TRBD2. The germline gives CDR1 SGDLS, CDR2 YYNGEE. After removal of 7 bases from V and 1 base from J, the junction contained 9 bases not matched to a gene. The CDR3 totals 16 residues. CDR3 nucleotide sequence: TGTGCCAGCTCCCCACGCGCGGGGGGGAACACCGGGGAGCTGTTTTTT. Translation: CASSPRAGGNTGELFF.

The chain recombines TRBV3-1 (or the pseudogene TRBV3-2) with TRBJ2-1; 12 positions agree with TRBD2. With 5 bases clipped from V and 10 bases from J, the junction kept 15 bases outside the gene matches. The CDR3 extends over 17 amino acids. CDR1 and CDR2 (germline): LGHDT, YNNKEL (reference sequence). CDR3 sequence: CASSLTSGRRPISEQFF. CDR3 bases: TGTGCCAGCAGCTTAACTAGCGGGAGGCGCCCGATCAGCGAGCAGTTCTTC.

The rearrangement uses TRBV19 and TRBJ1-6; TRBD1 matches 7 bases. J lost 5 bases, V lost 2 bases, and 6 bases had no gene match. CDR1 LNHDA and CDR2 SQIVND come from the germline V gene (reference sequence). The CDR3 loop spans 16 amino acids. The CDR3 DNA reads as TGTGCCAGTAGTATAAGGACAGGAGTTAATAATTCACCCCTCCACTTT. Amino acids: CASSIRTGVNNSPLHF.

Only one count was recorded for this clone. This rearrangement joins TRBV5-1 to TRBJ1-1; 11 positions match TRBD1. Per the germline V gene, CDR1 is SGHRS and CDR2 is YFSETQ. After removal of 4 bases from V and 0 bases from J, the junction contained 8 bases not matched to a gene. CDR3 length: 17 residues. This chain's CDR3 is CASSDAGTGGMNTEAFF. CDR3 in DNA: TGCGCCAGCAGCGACGCCGGGACAGGGGGTATGAACACTGAAGCTTTCTTT. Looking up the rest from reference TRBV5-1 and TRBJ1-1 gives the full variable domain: KAGVTQTPRYLIKTRGQQVTLSCSPISGHRSVSWYQQTPGQGLQFLFEYFSETQRNKGNFPGRFSGRQFSNSRSEMNVSTLELGDSALYLCASSDAGTGGMNTEAFFGQGTRLTVV.